Shown below are 21 T cell receptor beta chains from a single sample sequenced in a study of T cells in Graves' hyperthyroidism and ophthalmopathy. Amplification targeted TCR beta CDR3 regions from RNA transcripts. The HTBI primer set served for first-round RT-PCR of the TCR CDR3. TCRdb independently ran MiXCR on the multiplex PCR reads; one entry per CDR3 protein. The table records 500,000 to 750,000 distinct CDR3 sequences, approximately 44% of them present only once. Sequencing was performed on peripheral blood or thyroid tissue (not recorded which). These TCRs come from a woman younger than 30 with Graves' hyperthyroidism.

V gene TRBV24-1 combines with J gene TRBJ1-2; TRBD1 matches 9 bases. Trimming removed 3 bases from V and 3 bases from J; junction bases left unmatched: 10. The germline V gene has CDR1 KGHDR and CDR2 SFDVKD. The CDR3 has 17 amino acids. The CDR3 DNA is TGTGCCACCAGTGATACTCGCCAGGGACAGGGAGACTATGGCTACACCTTC. As protein: CATSDTRQGQGDYGYTF.

A remark on this clonotype: One base away lies a much larger clone, so this may be a sequencing read error. This chain links TRBV5-1 with TRBJ2-7; D is unresolved. Germline-derived CDR1 and CDR2 are SGHRS and YFSETQ. CDR3 length: 13 residues. V was shortened by 4 bases and J by 3 bases, with 11 bases between the two germline ends. This chain's CDR3 is CASSAVGDYEQYF. The CDR3 DNA follows: TGCGCCAGCAGCGCAGTGGGCGACTACGAGCAGTACTTC.

This clonotype was observed many times. The gene calls are TRBV7-3 and TRBJ2-7; D not certain. Trimming removed 2 bases from V and 3 bases from J, with 11 bases in between. CDR1 is SGHTA, CDR2 FQGTGA, per germline. The CDR3 spans 14 residues. In nucleotides, the CDR3 is TGTGCCAGCAGCTTACCGGGCAGAATCTACGAGCAGTACTTC. It yields the protein CASSLPGRIYEQYF.

This clonotype has a handful of counts. The chain employs TRBV7-6 and TRBJ2-7; TRBD2 matches at 13 bases. With 0 bases clipped from V and 7 bases from J, the junction kept 9 bases outside the gene matches. The CDR3 consists of 17 residues. Germline CDR1 is SGHVS and CDR2 is FNYEAQ. The CDR3, as DNA: TGTGCCAGCAGCTTAGCCACTAGCGGGAGGGGCAGGAATGAGCAGTACTTC. This encodes CASSLATSGRGRNEQYF.

This clonotype showed up many times. V is TRBV2 and J is TRBJ1-5; no reliable D call. Trimming pared 8 bases from V and 2 bases from J, leaving 10 bases between. CDR3 size: 13 residues. CDR1 SNHLY and CDR2 FYNNEI come from the germline V gene. The CDR3 is CASARIGNQPQHF. CDR3 coding DNA: TGTGCCAGCGCGCGGATCGGCAATCAGCCCCAGCATTTT.

V and J are TRBV29-1 and TRBJ2-7; 7 bases fit TRBD1. This CDR3 is 12 amino acids long. V trimming: 5 bases; J trimming: 6 bases; junction bases outside the gene matches: 7. Germline V gene lookup returns CDR1 SQVTM and CDR2 ANQGSEA. CDR3 in DNA: TGCAGCGTTCCCGAGGGGGCCGGCGAGCAGTACTTC. Its protein is CSVPEGAGEQYF.

This clonotype was detected many times. The V gene is TRBV7-9, the J gene TRBJ2-5, with 7 positions matching TRBD2. From germline, CDR1 is SEHNR and CDR2 FQNEAQ (reference sequence). This CDR3 is 14 amino acids long. The junction had 4 bases not matched to a gene; V was cut back by 2 bases and J by 4 bases. The CDR3 bases are TGTGCCAGCAGCTTAACGGGCGGGAGAGAGACCCAGTACTTC. Protein sequence: CASSLTGGRETQYF.

V is TRBV4-1 and J is TRBJ1-1, with a tentative D call TRBD1 (5 bases). Germline V lookup: CDR1 MGHRA, CDR2 YSYEKL. V was trimmed by 7 bases and J by 0 bases, leaving 21 bases between them. The CDR3 extends over 17 amino acids. CDR3 nucleotides: TGCGCCAGCACATATCGGTCCGGGGGGATCATGAACACTGAAGCTTTCTTT. This sequence encodes CASTYRSGGIMNTEAFF.

This clonotype has just a few counts. This chain connects TRBV25-1 to TRBJ2-3; TRBD2 matches 7 bases. V shed 4 bases, J shed 1 base, and the junction held 11 bases outside the gene matches. Germline V gene lookup returns CDR1 MGHDK and CDR2 SYGVNS. The CDR3 sequence is 17 residues long. This CDR3 is CASSGVLEREGTDTQYF. The DNA for the CDR3 is TGTGCCAGCAGTGGTGTTCTTGAGCGGGAAGGCACAGATACGCAGTATTTT.

This clonotype has a count of ten or more. The V gene is TRBV19, the J gene TRBJ1-1; D ambiguous. The CDR3 runs to 13 residues. CDR1 is LNHDA, CDR2 SQIVND, per germline (reference sequence). Trimming removed 3 bases from V and 0 bases from J, with 5 bases in between. The DNA of the CDR3 is TGTGCCAGTAGTATTGTTATGAACACTGAAGCTTTCTTT. Amino acids: CASSIVMNTEAFF.

The gene calls are TRBV20-1 and TRBJ2-7, with 10 nucleotides matching TRBD2. Germline V gives CDR1 DFQATT, CDR2 SNEGSKA (reference sequence). The CDR3 runs 16 residues. V lost 1 base and J lost 6; bases outside the gene matches: 12. The CDR3 bases are TGCAGTGCTAGAGGTCTAGCGGGAGTTCGGGCCGGCGAGCAGTACTTC. It specifies CSARGLAGVRAGEQYF.

This clonotype was recorded at least ten times. The chain employs TRBV20-1 and TRBJ1-2; D possibly corresponds to TRBD1 (6 bases). V lost 3 bases and J lost 8, with 16 bases in between. The length of the CDR3 is 13 residues. Germline CDR1 and CDR2: DFQATT and SNEGSKA (reference sequence). For the CDR3, the DNA is TGCAGTGCTAGGGGGGGCCCCTCTGGGGGCTACACCTTC. Amino acid sequence: CSARGGPSGGYTF.

This clonotype was found once. V gene TRBV5-1 combines with J gene TRBJ1-2; 9 bases fit TRBD1. Losses at the gene ends were 5 bases for V and 8 bases for J; bases not matched to a gene: 4. This CDR3 region has 12 residues. Germline values: CDR1 SGHRS, CDR2 YFSETQ. CDR3 sequence (DNA): TGCGCCAGCAGTGGGGACAGGGAAGGCTACACCTTC. Its translation: CASSGDREGYTF.

This chain joins TRBV29-1 and TRBJ2-5, with 9 bases matching TRBD1. CDR1 is SQVTM and CDR2 is ANQGSEA in the germline V gene. The CDR3 runs 12 residues. V gave up 7 bases and J gave up 5 bases; unmatched junction bases: 5. This chain's CDR3 is CSDRGLDETQYF. CDR3 DNA: TGCAGCGACAGGGGGCTCGATGAGACCCAGTACTTC.

This clonotype was seen many times. CDR3: CASSTRARSYEQYF. DNA of the CDR3: TGTGCCAGTAGTACAAGAGCTAGATCCTACGAGCAGTACTTC. J is TRBJ2-7 and V is TRBV19, with unresolved D. Germline lookup yields CDR1 LNHDA and CDR2 SQIVND (reference sequence). Trimming stripped 4 bases from V and 1 base from J, with 11 bases between. This CDR3 has 14 amino acids.

In its sample, this clonotype was seen once. The V call is TRBV6-6, the J call TRBJ1-1; D is perhaps TRBD1 (6 bases). Trimming pared 5 bases from V and 8 bases from J, leaving 27 bases between. Germline CDR1 reads MNHNY; CDR2 reads SVGAGI (reference sequence). This CDR3 has 17 residues. CDR3 DNA: TGTGCCAGCAGTGCAGCGGGACCCGAGACAGGCCGAAGGGAAGCTTTCTTT. Translated, it gives CASSAAGPETGRREAFF.

This chain uses TRBV4-1 with TRBJ2-7; a weak D match, TRBD2 (6 bases). This CDR3 has 18 amino acids. Germline CDR1 MGHRA, CDR2 YSYEKL. The germline V and J ends were trimmed by 1 base and 5 bases, with 24 bases remaining between them. CDR3 sequence reads: CASSQVRGKAGSLHEQYF. The CDR3, as DNA: TGCGCCAGCAGCCAAGTACGGGGGAAAGCAGGGAGTTTGCACGAGCAGTACTTC.

This clonotype was seen a handful of times. V is TRBV9 and J is TRBJ2-2; 8 nucleotides align to TRBD1. This CDR3 is 14 amino acids long. Germline assignment: CDR1 SGDLS and CDR2 YYNGEE. J was trimmed by 6 bases and V by 3 bases; bases with no gene match: 4. The CDR3 is CASSAIQGAGELFF. CDR3 sequence (DNA): TGTGCCAGCAGCGCAATACAGGGGGCCGGGGAGCTGTTTTTT. Variable domain in full (rest from reference TRBV9 and TRBJ2-2): DSGVTQTPKHLITATGQRVTLRCSPRSGDLSVYWYQQSLDQGLQFLIQYYNGEERAKGNILERFSAQQFPDLHSELNLSSLELGDSALYFCASSAIQGAGELFFGEGSRLTVL.

On this clonotype: A much larger clone lies one base from this, so it may be a read error. V and J are TRBV12-5 and TRBJ1-1, with 10 bases aligning to TRBD1. Germline loops: CDR1 LGHNT, CDR2 FRNRAP. The V segment lost 5 bases and the J segment 5 bases; nucleotides outside the gene matches: 5. CDR3 length: 14 amino acids. CDR3 nucleotides: TGTGCTAGTGGTCTGGACAGGGGGGGGACTGAAGCTTTCTTT. This sequence encodes CASGLDRGGTEAFF.

This clonotype has a count of ten or more. The CDR3 region has the DNA TGTGCCAGCAGGGCCCGGGACAGGTTTTTCTTGAACACTGAAGCTTTCTTT. Its protein product is CASRARDRFFLNTEAFF. The chain is built from TRBV12-3 or TRBV12-4 and TRBJ1-1, with TRBD1 matching over 8 bases. V trimming: 6 bases; J trimming: 0 bases; junction bases outside the gene matches: 12. The CDR3 contains 17 residues.

This clonotype was seen repeatedly, ten times or more. The chain is built from TRBV29-1 and TRBJ1-5; D may be TRBD1 (6 bases). Trimming left V 7 bases short and J 7 bases short, with 14 bases between. This CDR3 is built from 12 residues. The germline gives CDR1 SQVTM, CDR2 ANQGSEA. CDR3 region: CSAGGGDQPQHF. CDR3 DNA: TGCAGCGCCGGAGGGGGGGACCAGCCCCAGCATTTT.